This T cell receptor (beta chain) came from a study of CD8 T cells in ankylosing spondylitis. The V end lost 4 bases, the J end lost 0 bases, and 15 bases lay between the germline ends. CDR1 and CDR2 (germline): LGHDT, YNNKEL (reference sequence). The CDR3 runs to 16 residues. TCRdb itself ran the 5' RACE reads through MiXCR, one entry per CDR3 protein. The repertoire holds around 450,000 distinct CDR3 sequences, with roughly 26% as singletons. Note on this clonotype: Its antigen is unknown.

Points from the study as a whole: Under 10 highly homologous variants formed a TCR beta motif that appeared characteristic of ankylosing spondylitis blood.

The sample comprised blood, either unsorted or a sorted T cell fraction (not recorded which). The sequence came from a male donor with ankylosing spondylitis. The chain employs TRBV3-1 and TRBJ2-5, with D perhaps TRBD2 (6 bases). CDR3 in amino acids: CASSPGSSAYQETQYF. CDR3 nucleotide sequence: TGTGCCAGCAGCCCTGGGTCTAGCGCATACCAAGAGACCCAGTACTTC.